What follows is one TCR beta chain and its context. This specimen comes from a study of T cell changes during pregnancy in multiple sclerosis. This CDR3 contains 14 residues. The V gene lost 1 base and the J gene lost 3 bases, with 7 bases spanning the gap. From germline, CDR1 is MDHEN and CDR2 SYDVKM. The table came from immunoSEQ multiplex PCR; TCRdb's copy has only in-frame clones and leaves some out. Seen here are fewer than 45,000 clones, approximately 94% observed once, and the top ten hold over 0.55%. Sample: CD4+ T cells from peripheral blood mononuclear cells, taken in the third trimester of pregnancy. The receptor was derived from a female donor with multiple sclerosis, enrolled in a pregnancy study. The chain has TRBV28 and TRBJ1-3; a possible D gene is TRBD1 (5 bases). DNA for the CDR3: TGTGCCAGCAGTTTATACAGGAGTGGAAACACCATATATTTT. It yields the protein CASSLYRSGNTIYF.